This TCR beta chain was recorded in a study of cytomegalovirus exposure and HLA in healthy donors. Researchers ran the PCR with 60 Vbeta and 13 Jbeta primers. Clones were read by immunoSEQ multiplex PCR, and TCRdb kept only the in-frame ones, dropping some. Across some 130,000 clones, the top ten clones capture 1.5% to 2% of the sample. General study points: Earlier analysis found most TCR beta V segments productive about 87% or about 30% of the time.

CDR3 length: 14 amino acids. V was trimmed by 5 bases and J by 2 bases, leaving 10 bases between them. CDR1 and CDR2 from the germline V gene are SGDLS and YYNGEE. To note about this clone: Its antigen is still unknown.

This clonotype originated in a man aged 18-30 years in good health and CMV-seronegative. The chain recombines TRBV9 with TRBJ1-4, with D possibly being TRBD1 (6 bases). Input material: PBMCs. The CDR3 nucleotides are TGTGCCAGCAGTCGGACAGCTACTAATGAAAAACTGTTTTTT. Translating it yields CASSRTATNEKLFF.